Each of the 14 T cell receptor beta chains below was sequenced from the same sample in a study of T cells after somatic rescue of genetic block (dated by TCRdb to the early 2020s). The library came from the immunoSEQ multiplex PCR assay. Here the immuneACCESS table is served through TCRdb, limited to in-frame sequences with V and J called. Missing clones are a known gap in these copies; in checked studies unresolved V genes cover under half, and the rest lacks a known reason. For this sample there are about 70,000 clones; around 90% appear just once. The ten largest clones take up approximately 3% of the sample. The sample consisted of peripheral blood mononuclear cells (PBMCs). These receptors all come from a man in his forties.

This sequence joins TRBV27 and TRBJ1-3; TRBD1 is a possible D gene (6 bases). V lost 2 bases and J lost 5, with 10 bases in between. CDR1 MNHEY and CDR2 SMNVEV come from the germline V gene (reference sequence). The CDR3 consists of 14 residues. The CDR3 DNA sequence: TGTGCCAGCAGTTTAACGGGGGGCAGAAACACCATATATTTT. This sequence encodes CASSLTGGRNTIYF.

The chain carries TRBV7-8 and TRBJ2-1, with D possibly matching TRBD2 (5 bases). Per germline, CDR1 SGHVS and CDR2 FQNEAQ. The CDR3 covers 15 residues. With 0 bases removed from V and 1 base from J, the gap between germline ends came to 7 bases. The CDR3 here is CASSLAGLSYNEQFF. The CDR3 DNA sequence: TGTGCCAGCAGCTTAGCTGGACTTTCCTACAATGAGCAGTTCTTC. The variable domain in full, completed from reference TRBV7-8 and TRBJ2-1, reads GAGVSQSPRYKVAKRGQDVALRCDPISGHVSLFWYQQALGQGPEFLTYFQNEAQLDKSGLPSDRFFAERPEGSVSTLKIQRTQQEDSAVYLCASSLAGLSYNEQFFGPGTRLTVL.

The chain is built from TRBV2 and TRBJ2-7; 8 bases map to TRBD1. This CDR3 has 14 amino acids. J lost 2 bases, V lost 6 bases, and 6 bases had no gene match. Germline CDR1 SNHLY, CDR2 FYNNEI. This CDR3 is CASSPADRAYEQYF. Written as DNA, the CDR3 is TGTGCCAGCAGCCCGGCGGACAGGGCCTACGAGCAGTACTTC.

V gene TRBV6-5 combines with J gene TRBJ1-4; 9 nucleotides agree with TRBD1. This CDR3 spans 14 amino acids. Trimming cost V 7 bases and J 4 bases; bases outside gene matches: 4. Germline assignment: CDR1 MNHEY and CDR2 SVGAGI. CDR3 sequence: CASTMDRGNEKLFF. Here the CDR3 DNA reads TGTGCCAGCACCATGGACAGGGGTAATGAAAAACTGTTTTTT.

This clone was seen only once. The chain carries TRBV7-6 and TRBJ2-1; 8 bases align to TRBD2. The CDR3 has 14 amino acids. Germline CDR1 is SGHVS and CDR2 is FNYEAQ. V was pared by 3 bases and J by 8 bases, with 6 bases of the junction left unmatched. CDR3 amino acids: CASSLPGLDDEQFF. CDR3 sequence (DNA): TGTGCCAGCAGCTTGCCGGGACTAGACGATGAGCAGTTCTTC. Combining the CDR3 with reference TRBV7-6 and TRBJ2-1 gives the whole variable domain GAGVSQSPRYKVTKRGQDVALRCDPISGHVSLYWYRQALGQGPEFLTYFNYEAQQDKSGLPNDRFSAERPEGSISTLTIQRTEQRDSAMYRCASSLPGLDDEQFFGPGTRLTVL.

The gene calls are TRBV10-2 and TRBJ1-1; D gene uncertain. V was trimmed by 4 bases and J by 0 bases, leaving 6 bases between them. This CDR3 has 13 residues. Germline V CDR1 and CDR2: WSHSY, SAAADI. CDR3 amino acids: CASSATVNTEAFF. CDR3 DNA sequence: TGCGCCAGCAGTGCGACGGTGAACACTGAAGCTTTCTTT.

This clone has just one count. The chain joins TRBV6-1 to TRBJ2-3; D is ambiguous. This CDR3 contains 14 residues. Trimming took 7 bases from V and 0 from J, leaving 11 bases between them. Germline CDR1 reads MNHNS; CDR2 reads SASEGT. This chain's CDR3 is CASTQGISTDTQYF. The CDR3 nucleotides read TGTGCCAGCACGCAAGGGATCAGCACAGATACGCAGTATTTT.

The chain recombines TRBV7-2 with TRBJ2-6; the D is unclear. This CDR3 is built from 14 residues. Germline assignment: CDR1 SGHTA and CDR2 FQGNSA. Trimming removed 8 bases at V and 0 bases at J, with 8 bases between. The DNA for the CDR3 is TGTGCCAGCGCGGACCACTCTGGGGCCAACGTCCTGACTTTC. Translating it yields CASADHSGANVLTF. Drawing the rest from reference TRBV7-2 and TRBJ2-6, the complete variable domain is GAGVSQSPSNKVTEKGKDVELRCDPISGHTALYWYRQSLGQGLEFLIYFQGNSAPDKSGLPSDRFSAERTGGSVSTLTIQRTQQEDSAVYLCASADHSGANVLTFGAGSRLTVL.

The gene calls are TRBV2 and TRBJ1-1, with 9 bases aligning to TRBD1. The germline CDR1 and CDR2 sequences are SNHLY and FYNNEI. The V and J ends lost 10 bases and 1 base, in that order; junction bases with no gene match: 4. The CDR3 is made up of 13 amino acids. The CDR3 nucleotides are TGTGCCACCTCGGGACAGGGGAACACTGAAGCTTTCTTT. Amino acid sequence: CATSGQGNTEAFF.

V gene TRBV21-1 combines with J gene TRBJ2-1. TRBV21-1 is described as a pseudogene. The CDR3 consists of 17 residues. CDR3 amino acids: CASSAQRGFCSYNEQFF. The CDR3 nucleotides are TGTGCCAGCAGTGCACAGAGAGGATTCTGCTCCTACAATGAGCAGTTCTTC.

On this clone itself: The sample holds other DNA sequences that translate to the same CDR3. The chain employs TRBV10-1 and TRBJ2-7; D is uncertain. V was pared by 0 bases and J by 0 bases, with 3 bases between. CDR1 WNHNN and CDR2 SYGVQD come from the germline V gene (reference sequence). The CDR3 consists of 13 residues. CDR3 bases: TGCGCCAGCAGTGAGTCGGGCTCCTACGAGCAGTACTTC. Protein product: CASSESGSYEQYF.

The chain uses TRBV2 and TRBJ2-3; D gene uncertain. The V gene lost 3 bases and the J gene lost 4 bases, with 2 bases spanning the gap. Germline CDR1 SNHLY, CDR2 FYNNEI. This CDR3 has 11 amino acids. Here the CDR3 reads CASSEADTQYF. CDR3 nucleotide sequence: TGTGCCAGCAGTGAGGCAGATACGCAGTATTTT.

The chain uses TRBV10-3 and TRBJ2-2; TRBD1 aligns across 10 bases. The V gene's germline CDR1 is ENHRY and CDR2 SYGVKD. The V segment lost 5 bases and the J segment 5 bases; nucleotides outside the gene matches: 5. The CDR3 sequence is 15 residues long. CDR3 sequence (DNA): TGTGCCATCAGTTCCGGGACAGGGGTTACCGGGGAGCTGTTTTTT. Its translation is CAISSGTGVTGELFF.

The gene calls are TRBV6-5 and TRBJ2-7; the match to TRBD1 covers 8 bases. The V gene end was trimmed by 8 bases and the J gene end by 1 base; junction bases not matched to a gene: 7. CDR3 size: 14 residues. CDR1 is MNHEY and CDR2 is SVGAGI in the germline V gene. As DNA, the CDR3 is TGTGCCAGCGGGACAGGTACCTTATCCTACGAGCAGTACTTC. Protein sequence: CASGTGTLSYEQYF.